This T cell receptor beta chain is from a study of T cell responses to AZD1222 COVID-19 vaccine. Whole-study findings and limits: Spike-wide coverage was observed for vaccine-associated CD4 TCRs, with dominant responses at 160-218 and 743-854. Clonal diversity may have been underestimated, and the donors were mostly white British, with more females than males. None of the repertoires were sampled until the peak T cell response had passed. Seropositive status at baseline applied to only a handful of AZD1222 recipients.

Sequenced by immunoSEQ multiplex PCR; TCRdb stores in-frame clones only, minus some. The table includes more than 70,000 clones, about 91% detected once. In regard to this clone: Its antigen is currently unknown.

Sample: peripheral blood, taken 28 days after the second AZD1222 dose. The receptor was derived from an adult who received the AZD1222 COVID-19 vaccine.

CDR3 sequence reads: CASSLVWSSGPLGNEQFF. DNA for the CDR3: TGTGCCAGCAGCTTAGTTTGGTCTAGCGGTCCATTGGGGAATGAGCAGTTCTTC. The chain links TRBV7-9 to TRBJ2-1; the match to TRBD2 covers 7 bases. Germline trimming cut 1 base from V and 7 bases from J; bases unmatched to any gene: 16. Germline V gene lookup returns CDR1 SEHNR and CDR2 FQNEAQ (reference sequence). This CDR3 is built from 18 residues. Supplemented by reference TRBV7-9 and TRBJ2-1, the full variable domain reads DTGVSQNPRHKITKRGQNVTFRCDPISEHNRLYWYRQTLGQGPEFLTYFQNEAQLEKSRLLSDRFSAERPKGSFSTLEIQRTEQGDSAMYLCASSLVWSSGPLGNEQFFGPGTRLTVL.